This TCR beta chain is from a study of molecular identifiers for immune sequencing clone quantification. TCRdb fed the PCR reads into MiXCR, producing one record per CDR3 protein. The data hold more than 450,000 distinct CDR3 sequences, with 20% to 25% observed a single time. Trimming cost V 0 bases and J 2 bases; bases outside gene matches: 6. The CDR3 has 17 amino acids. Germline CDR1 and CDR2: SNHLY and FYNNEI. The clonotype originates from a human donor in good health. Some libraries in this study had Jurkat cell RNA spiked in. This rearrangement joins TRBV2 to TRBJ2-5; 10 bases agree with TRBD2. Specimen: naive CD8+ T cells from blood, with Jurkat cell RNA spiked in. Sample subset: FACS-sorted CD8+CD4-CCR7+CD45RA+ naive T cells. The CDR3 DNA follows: TGTGCCAGCAGTGAAGCGGGAACTAGCGGGACACAAGAGACCCAGTACTTC. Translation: CASSEAGTSGTQETQYF.